This TCR beta chain was obtained from a study of cytomegalovirus exposure and HLA in healthy donors. Study outcomes and limitations: Some TCR beta chains (over 150 of them) were listed as cytomegalovirus-associated. Certain sequence variants were highly shared and formed a cluster, and this cluster was likely a sequencing artifact. An apparent linkage of common viral pathogens to several of the most significant clusters emerged in a later analysis. The authors later found most CMV-associated TCR beta chains appeared HLA-restricted.

The PCR employed 60 Vbeta primers together with 13 Jbeta primers. TCRdb keeps only in-frame clones here, not all; method: immunoSEQ multiplex PCR. The sample lists 100,000 or so clones, roughly 15% occurring once. As to this clone: Its antigen is unidentified.

Trimming took 6 bases from V and 6 from J, leaving 15 bases between them. Germline V CDR1 and CDR2: MDHEN, SYDVKM. The CDR3 runs 14 residues. This chain uses TRBV28 with TRBJ2-4; TRBD2 is a possible D gene (6 bases). Sequenced: PBMCs. This sequence was found in a female donor in good health and CMV-seronegative. CDR3 sequence reads: CASRPGGAGNIQYF. Here the CDR3 DNA reads TGTGCCAGCAGACCAGGAGGGGCTGGAAACATTCAGTACTTC.